This T cell receptor beta chain was identified in a study of CD8+ T cells in alopecia areata. Starting from PBMCs, sorting isolated CD4+ and CD8+ T cells. CDR1 and CDR2 (germline): SQVTM, ANQGSEA. This CDR3 comprises 11 residues. Findings of the study overall: Elevated clonality characterized lesional scalp relative to normal scalp, particularly in alopecia totalis/universalis.

RNA was extracted and reverse transcribed into cDNA as the sequencing template. Method: immunoSEQ multiplex PCR; TCRdb's copy keeps in-frame clones and lacks some. The sample records about 150,000 clones, around 62% being singletons. For this clone: Antigen: not known.

This TCR came from a human donor in good health. The V call is TRBV29-1, the J call TRBJ2-5; D remains ambiguous. The DNA end is more similar to TRBJ2-7, so the J call may be wrong. Material for sequencing was CD8+ T cells sorted from blood. The CDR3 region is CSVYLGYEQYF. The CDR3 DNA sequence: TGCAGCGTCTACCTGGGATACGAGCAGTACTTC.